This TCR beta chain was sequenced during a study of beta chain features in type 1 diabetes. Reverse transcribing all isolated RNA meant expressed TCRB transcripts were sequenced. Clones were sequenced by immunoSEQ multiplex PCR, and TCRdb holds only the in-frame ones, with some missing. The data hold about 350,000 clones, with about 19% observed a single time. V lost 2 bases and J lost 4, with 14 bases in between. The CDR3 length is 15 residues. The germline gives CDR1 SGHVS, CDR2 FNYEAQ. Points from the study as a whole: Moderate but significant shortening of TCRB CDR3s was recorded in all four CD4+ subsets from Type 1 diabetes patients. At VDJ recombination sites, type 1 diabetes patients had fewer insertions and more deleted nucleotides.

Details on this clone: The antigen remains unidentified.

The clonotype originates from a woman under 30 in good health. Input material: naive CD4+ T cells from blood. This chain connects TRBV7-6 to TRBJ2-5; D is possibly TRBD1 (6 bases). The CDR3 here is CASSLHRVDRETQYF. The CDR3 DNA follows: TGTGCCAGCAGCTTACACAGGGTTGATCGAGAGACCCAGTACTTC.